This T cell receptor (beta chain) was retrieved from a study of blood T cell repertoires in COVID-19. Looking at the study overall: COVID-19 samples from acute and convalescent phases originated in the United States, Italy and Spain.

Those enrolled in Seattle joined during active infection and were followed longitudinally afterward. The germline V gene encodes CDR1 MNHEY and CDR2 SMNVEV (reference sequence). This CDR3 contains 14 residues. J gave up 2 bases and V 7 bases, and 4 bases lay outside the gene matches. The data were produced by immunoSEQ multiplex PCR, yet TCRdb's version contains in-frame clones alone and is incomplete. The sample shows 200,000 or so clones, around 85% of them seen only once. The clonotype comes from a person aged 65 to 85 with COVID-19, enrolled during active disease. The chain links TRBV27 to TRBJ2-7; 11 bases are shared with TRBD2. Sample: peripheral blood. The CDR3 DNA is TGTGCCAGCAAGGTTAGCGGGGGGGCCTACGAGCAGTACTTC. Protein product: CASKVSGGAYEQYF.